These 10 T cell receptor beta chains were sequenced from one sample in a study of OX40 agonist ivuxolimab in advanced cancers. Some clones are missing from TCRdb's copy, which holds only in-frame ones; the method was immunoSEQ multiplex PCR. The data show tens of thousands of clones, 85% to 95% seen once. The source material was CD4+ or CD8+ T cells sorted from blood, sampled in a trial of the OX40 agonist ivuxolimab. All receptors derive from an adult with an advanced solid tumor such as melanoma, head and neck, liver or kidney cancer.

This chain uses TRBV4-1 with TRBJ2-7, with D possibly called TRBD1 or TRBD2 (5 bases each). Germline CDR1 is MGHRA and CDR2 is YSYEKL. Between the trimmed V and J ends, which lost 4 bases and 12 bases, there was a span of 22 bases. This CDR3 spans 14 amino acids. DNA for the CDR3: TGCGCCAGCAGCCTATCACGGGCAGGGACGGTGATGTACTTC. Its protein product is CASSLSRAGTVMYF.

The chain joins TRBV28 to TRBJ2-7, with D possibly TRBD2 on 5 matching bases. The CDR3 totals 14 residues. The germline gives CDR1 MDHEN, CDR2 SYDVKM. The ends were cut back, 3 bases at V and 2 bases at J, with 11 bases in the middle. The CDR3 loop reads CASSFEDGTYEQYF. The CDR3 DNA is TGTGCCAGCAGTTTTGAGGACGGGACCTACGAGCAGTACTTC.

V is TRBV28 and J is TRBJ2-5; D perhaps matches TRBD2 (5 bases). Between the trimmed V and J ends, which lost 10 bases and 2 bases, there was a span of 11 bases. Germline V gene sequence: CDR1 MDHEN, CDR2 SYDVKM. This CDR3 contains 12 residues. CDR3 sequence reads: CATHTRQETQYF. The CDR3 nucleotides are TGTGCCACACACACTAGACAAGAGACCCAGTACTTC.

J is TRBJ1-3 and V is TRBV9; 9 bases match TRBD1. Per germline, CDR1 SGDLS and CDR2 YYNGEE. The J segment lost 4 bases and the V segment lost 0 bases, leaving 11 bases of the junction unmatched. CDR3 length: 18 residues. The CDR3 DNA reads TGTGCCAGCAGCGTAGATTTCGGGACAGGGTTAAGCGGAAACACCATATATTTT. Translating gives CASSVDFGTGLSGNTIYF.

This chain connects TRBV28 to TRBJ1-2; perhaps TRBD1 as D (6 bases). Germline assignment: CDR1 MDHEN and CDR2 SYDVKM. The CDR3 is 17 residues long. Trimming shortened V by 5 bases and J by 3 bases, and 22 bases separated the two germline ends. CDR3 residues: CASSRGHLEGGYYGYTF. In DNA, the CDR3 is TGTGCCAGCAGTCGAGGCCACCTGGAGGGGGGGTACTATGGCTACACCTTC.

The chain recombines TRBV27 with TRBJ2-3, with D tentatively TRBD2 (5 bases). V was cut by 4 bases and J by 1 base, with 12 bases left in between. The length of the CDR3 is 15 residues. Germline-derived CDR1 and CDR2 are MNHEY and SMNVEV (reference sequence). The chain's CDR3 is CASSSPSTGTDTQYF. The DNA for the CDR3 is TGTGCCAGCAGTTCACCTAGCACTGGCACAGATACGCAGTATTTT.

The rearrangement joins TRBV12-5 to TRBJ2-3, with 10 bases matching TRBD2. With 4 bases clipped from V and 6 bases from J, the junction kept 10 bases outside the gene matches. The CDR3 loop spans 16 amino acids. Germline CDR1 LGHNT, CDR2 FRNRAP. CDR3 coding DNA: TGTGCTAGTGGTTACCCTCTAGCGGGGGCGGGGGATACGCAGTATTTT. This gives the protein CASGYPLAGAGDTQYF.

The chain uses TRBV19 and TRBJ1-2, with 8 nucleotides matching TRBD1. J gave up 4 bases and V 5 bases, and 9 bases lay outside the gene matches. Germline CDR1 is LNHDA and CDR2 is SQIVND (reference sequence). This CDR3 comprises 15 residues. DNA of the CDR3: TGTGCCAGTAGTTTTCAGGGGGCGGCGGGCTATGGCTACACCTTC. Translated: CASSFQGAAGYGYTF.

V and J are TRBV28 and TRBJ2-7; the match to TRBD2 covers 11 bases. This CDR3 contains 17 residues. J was trimmed by 2 bases and V by 3 bases; bases with no gene match: 9. Per germline, CDR1 MDHEN and CDR2 SYDVKM. The CDR3 here is CASSFKTSGRETYEQYF. In DNA, the CDR3 is TGTGCCAGCAGTTTTAAAACTAGCGGGAGAGAAACCTACGAGCAGTACTTC.

The V and J genes are TRBV6-5 and TRBJ2-1; 10 bases fit TRBD2. There are 14 residues in the CDR3. Germline V CDR1 and CDR2: MNHEY, SVGAGI. V lost 0 bases, J lost 10 bases, and 3 bases stayed unmatched. For the CDR3, the DNA is TGTGCCAGCAGTTACTCCCTAGCGGGAGACGAGCAGTTCTTC. Protein sequence: CASSYSLAGDEQFF.